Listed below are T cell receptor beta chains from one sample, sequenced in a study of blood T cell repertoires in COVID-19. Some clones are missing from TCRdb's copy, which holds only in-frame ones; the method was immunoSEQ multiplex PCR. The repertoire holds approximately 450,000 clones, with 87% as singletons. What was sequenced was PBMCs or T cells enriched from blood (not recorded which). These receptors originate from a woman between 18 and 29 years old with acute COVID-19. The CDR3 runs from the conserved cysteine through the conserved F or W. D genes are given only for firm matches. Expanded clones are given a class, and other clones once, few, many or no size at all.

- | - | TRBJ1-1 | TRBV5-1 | TGCGCCAGCAGCTTGGATATCTCCGGGGGCACTGAAGCTTTCTTT | CASSLDISGGTEAFF
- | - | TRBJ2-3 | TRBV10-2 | TGCGCCAGCAGTGAGTCTGGGCTAGCATTCGATACGCAGTATTTT | CASSESGLAFDTQYF
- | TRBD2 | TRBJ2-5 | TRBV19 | TGTGCCGCTAGCGGGAGCACGGAGACCCAGTACTTC | CAASGSTETQYF
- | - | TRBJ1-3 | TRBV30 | TGTGCCTGGGACAGAAGCTCTGGAAACACCATATATTTT | CAWDRSSGNTIYF
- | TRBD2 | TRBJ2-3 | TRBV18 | TGTGCCAGCTCACCTAGAGCGGTGAAGCGGGGGGGAGATACGCAGTATTTT | CASSPRAVKRGGDTQYF
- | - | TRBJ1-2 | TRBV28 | TGTGCCAGCACAACGCGGGAAACTCGTGGCTACACCTTC | CASTTRETRGYTF
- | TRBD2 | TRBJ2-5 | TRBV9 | TGTGCCAGCAGCGTAGGTGCTAGCGGGCTCCAAGAGACCCAGTACTTC | CASSVGASGLQETQYF
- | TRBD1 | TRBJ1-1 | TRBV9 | TGTGCCAGCGGAAAGACAGGGAAGAACACTGAAGCTTTCTTT | CASGKTGKNTEAFF
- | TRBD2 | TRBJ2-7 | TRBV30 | TGTGCCTGGAGGCCGGCGGGAGGGCTACGAGCATCCTACGAGCAGTACTTC | CAWRPAGGLRASYEQYF
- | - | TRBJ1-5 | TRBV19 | TGTGCCAGTAGTATCACAGGGCCCTTTAGCAATCAGCCCCAGCATTTT | CASSITGPFSNQPQHF
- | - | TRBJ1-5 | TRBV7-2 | TGTGCCAGCAGCCCACGAGGCCCTTATAGCAATCAGCCCCAGCATTTT | CASSPRGPYSNQPQHF
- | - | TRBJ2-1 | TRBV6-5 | TGTCCTAACCCGCGGTACAATGAGCAGTTCTTC | CPNPRYNEQFF
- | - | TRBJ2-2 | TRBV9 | TGTGCCAGCAGCCCAGCGAACACCGGGGAGCTGTTTTTT | CASSPANTGELFF
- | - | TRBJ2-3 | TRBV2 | TGTGCCAGCAGGCAAATAGACAGGCCAGATACGCAGTATTTT | CASRQIDRPDTQYF
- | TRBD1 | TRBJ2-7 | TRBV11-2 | TGTGCCAGCAGTCAATTACAGGGGGACTACGAGCAGTACTTC | CASSQLQGDYEQYF
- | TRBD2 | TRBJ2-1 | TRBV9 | TGTGCCAGCAGCGCCACTCTTACCGGGACTAGCGGGAGCAATGAGCAGTTCTTC | CASSATLTGTSGSNEQFF
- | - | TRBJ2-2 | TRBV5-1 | TGCGCCAGCAGCCAGGGAATGGCGACCGGGGAGCTGTTTTTT | CASSQGMATGELFF
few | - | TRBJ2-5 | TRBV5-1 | TGCGCCAGCAGCTTGGCACTCCAAGAGACCCAGTACTTC | CASSLALQETQYF
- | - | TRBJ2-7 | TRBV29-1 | TGCAGCGTTGAACGAGGAGGCGAGCAGTACTTC | CSVERGGEQYF
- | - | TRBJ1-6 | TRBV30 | TGTGCCTGGAGTGATTTCGGAGCCAATTCACCCCTCCACTTT | CAWSDFGANSPLHF
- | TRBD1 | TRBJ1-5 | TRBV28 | TGTGCCAGCAGTCGGACAGGGGCGGGCAATCAGCCCCAGCATTTT | CASSRTGAGNQPQHF
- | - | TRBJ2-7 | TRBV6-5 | TGTGCCAGCAGTTACTCGATAGGACAGGGAGGGGAGCAGTACTTC | CASSYSIGQGGEQYF
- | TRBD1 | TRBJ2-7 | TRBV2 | TGTGCCAGCGGGGGACAGGTCCCCACCGAGCAGTACTTC | CASGGQVPTEQYF
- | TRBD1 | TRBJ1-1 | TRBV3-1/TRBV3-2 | TGTGCCAGCAGCCGCGGGACAGCAAACACTGAAGCTTTCTTT | CASSRGTANTEAFF
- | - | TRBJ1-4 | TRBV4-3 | TGCGCCAGCAGCCAAGAGCGGCAGGGGTGGGAAAAACTGTTTTTT | CASSQERQGWEKLFF
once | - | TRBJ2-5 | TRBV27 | TGTGCCAGCAGTTTCGACAGGAAAGAGACCCAGTACTTC | CASSFDRKETQYF
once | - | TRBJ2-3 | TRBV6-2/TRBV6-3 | TGTGCCAGCAGTCCAGGACTACCTAGCACAGATACGCAGTATTTT | CASSPGLPSTDTQYF
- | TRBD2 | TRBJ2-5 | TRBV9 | TGTGCCAGCAGCGCCCGGAGTAGCGGGGCCCAAGAGACCCAGTACTTC | CASSARSSGAQETQYF
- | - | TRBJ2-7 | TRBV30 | TGTGCCTGGACAGGGTCCTACGAGCAGTACTTC | CAWTGSYEQYF
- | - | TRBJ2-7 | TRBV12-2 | TGTGCAAGTCGCTCTAGCCAGGAGCGGGAGGGGTGTGAGCAGTACTTC | CASRSSQEREGCEQYF
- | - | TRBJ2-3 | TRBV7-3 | TGTGCCAGCAGCCCCACCAGGGGGACTAGCACAGATACGCAGTATTTT | CASSPTRGTSTDTQYF
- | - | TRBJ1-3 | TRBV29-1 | TGCAGCGCAAAAGGACAGTTCTCTGGAAACACCATATATTTT | CSAKGQFSGNTIYF
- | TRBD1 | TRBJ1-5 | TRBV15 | TGTGCCACCAGCCTGACAGGGCCGCATCAGCCCCAGCATTTT | CATSLTGPHQPQHF
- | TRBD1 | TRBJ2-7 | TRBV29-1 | TGCAGCACCCGGACAGGGGACGGCGAGCAGTACTTC | CSTRTGDGEQYF
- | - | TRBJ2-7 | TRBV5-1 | TGCGCCAGCAGCTTTGGTGAGGCTTTCTCCTACGAGCAGTACTTC | CASSFGEAFSYEQYF
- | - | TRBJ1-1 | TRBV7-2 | TGTGCCAGCAGCTTGTACATACAGGACCTGAACACTGAAGCTTTCTTT | CASSLYIQDLNTEAFF
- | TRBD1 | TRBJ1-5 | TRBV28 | TGTGCCAGCAGAAACGGACAGGCTCACAATCAGCCCCAGCATTTT | CASRNGQAHNQPQHF
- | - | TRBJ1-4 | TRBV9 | TGTGCCAGCAGCGTAGGCCAGGGAGGGGAAAAACTGTTTTTT | CASSVGQGGEKLFF
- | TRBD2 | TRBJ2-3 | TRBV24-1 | TGTGCCACCAGTGGTTCTAGCGGCCTTCCAGATACGCAGTATTTT | CATSGSSGLPDTQYF
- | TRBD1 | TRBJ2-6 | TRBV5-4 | TGTGCCAGCAGTCTAACAGGGGCTAGCTCTGGGGCCAACGTCCTGACTTTC | CASSLTGASSGANVLTF
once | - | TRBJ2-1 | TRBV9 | TGTGCCAGCAGCTCCCGGGACAATGAGCAGTTCTTC | CASSSRDNEQFF
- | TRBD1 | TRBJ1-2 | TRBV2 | TGTGCCAGCAGTTCGGACAGGGGCTCCTATGGCTACACCTTC | CASSSDRGSYGYTF